This record looks at one TCR beta chain sequence and its context. The antigen is not known. The PCR employed 60 Vbeta primers together with 13 Jbeta primers. This table comes from immunoSEQ multiplex PCR, and its TCRdb copy is limited to in-frame clones, with some not included. The repertoire holds around 200,000 clones, 80% seen once, with about 0.64% in the top ten. This sample is part of a study of cytomegalovirus exposure and HLA in healthy donors. Study-level findings and limits: An assumption of roughly uniform sequencing depth across donors underlay the presence/absence analyses. Specificity for CMV antigens was confirmed in vitro for three of the CMV-associated chains.

There are 14 residues in the CDR3. V shed 4 bases, J shed 7 bases, and the junction held 8 bases outside the gene matches. The V gene's germline CDR1 is SGDLS and CDR2 YYNGEE. This sequence joins TRBV9 and TRBJ1-3, with 7 bases matching TRBD1. This sequence originates from a boy aged 5-17 years in good health and CMV-seronegative. Sequenced material: PBMCs. CDR3 amino acids: CASSPTGVRNTIYF. The CDR3 bases are TGTGCCAGCAGCCCCACAGGGGTCAGGAACACCATATATTTT.